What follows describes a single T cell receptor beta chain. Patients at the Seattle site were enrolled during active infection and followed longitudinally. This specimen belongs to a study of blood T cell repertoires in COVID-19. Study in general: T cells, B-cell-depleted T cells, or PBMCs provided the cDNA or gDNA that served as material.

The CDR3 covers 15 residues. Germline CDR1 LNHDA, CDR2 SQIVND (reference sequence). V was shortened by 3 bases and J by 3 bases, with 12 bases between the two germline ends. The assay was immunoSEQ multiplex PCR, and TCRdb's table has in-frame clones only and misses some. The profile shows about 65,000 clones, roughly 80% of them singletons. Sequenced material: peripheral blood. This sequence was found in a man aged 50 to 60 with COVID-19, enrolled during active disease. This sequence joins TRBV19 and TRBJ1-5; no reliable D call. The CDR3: CASSIPQRSNQPQHF. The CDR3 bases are TGTGCCAGTAGTATCCCCCAGCGTTCCAATCAGCCCCAGCATTTT. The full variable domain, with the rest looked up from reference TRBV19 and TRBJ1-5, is DGGITQSPKYLFRKEGQNVTLSCEQNLNHDAMYWYRQDPGQGLRLIYYSQIVNDFQKGDIAEGYSVSREKKESFPLTVTSAQKNPTAFYLCASSIPQRSNQPQHFGDGTRLSIL.